The 9 T cell receptor beta chains reported below all come from one sample, sequenced in a study of cytomegalovirus exposure and HLA in healthy donors. Vbeta (60) and Jbeta (13) primers were used in the PCR. The protocol was immunoSEQ multiplex PCR, while the TCRdb copy is restricted to in-frame clones and leaves out a portion. Of 100,000 to 150,000 clones in the sample, around 81% were seen once. Sequences were obtained from PBMCs. These receptors originate from a woman in her forties or fifties in good health and CMV-seronegative.

This chain connects TRBV5-1 to TRBJ1-1, with D perhaps matching TRBD1 (5 bases). V was cut by 0 bases and J by 2 bases, with 20 bases left in between. Germline CDR1 and CDR2: SGHRS and YFSETQ. The CDR3 covers 18 residues. The CDR3 coding sequence is TGCGCCAGCAGCTTGGTTCCCACCGGACCGGACACAAACACTGAAGCTTTCTTT. The encoded protein is CASSLVPTGPDTNTEAFF.

V gene TRBV7-9 combines with J gene TRBJ1-2; TRBD1 matches 10 bases. Per the germline V gene, CDR1 is SEHNR and CDR2 is FQNEAQ (reference sequence). This CDR3 region has 15 residues. The V and J ends lost 5 bases and 8 bases, in that order; junction bases with no gene match: 11. CDR3 coding DNA: TGTGCCAGCAGCACCCGGGACAGGGGAGTTTTGGGCTACACCTTC. It is translated as CASSTRDRGVLGYTF. The full variable domain, in which reference TRBV7-9 and TRBJ1-2 provide the parts outside the CDR3, is DTGVSQNPRHKITKRGQNVTFRCDPISEHNRLYWYRQTLGQGPEFLTYFQNEAQLEKSRLLSDRFSAERPKGSFSTLEIQRTEQGDSAMYLCASSTRDRGVLGYTFGSGTRLTVV.

The rearrangement joins TRBV30 to TRBJ1-2; 9 bases map to TRBD1. V dropped 2 bases and J dropped 6; count of bases not matched to a gene: 7. Germline CDR1 reads GTSNPN; CDR2 reads SVGIG (reference sequence). This CDR3 is built from 14 residues. For the CDR3, the DNA is TGTGCCTGGAGTACTACGGGACAGGGAAATGGCTACACCTTC. It yields the protein CAWSTTGQGNGYTF. Filled out from reference TRBV30 and TRBJ1-2, the complete variable domain reads SQTIHQWPATLVQPVGSPLSLECTVEGTSNPNLYWYRQAAGRGLQLLFYSVGIGQISSEVPQNLSASRPQDRQFILSSKKLLLSDSGFYLCAWSTTGQGNGYTFGSGTRLTVV.

The gene calls are TRBV14 and TRBJ1-1, with D tentatively TRBD1 (5 bases). CDR3 length equals 14 residues. V lost 4 bases, J lost 1 base, and 10 bases lay in between. The V gene's germline CDR1 is SGHDN and CDR2 FVKESK. The CDR3 reads CASSPIGGNTEAFF. CDR3 DNA sequence: TGTGCCAGCAGCCCTATCGGGGGGAACACTGAAGCTTTCTTT.

V and J are TRBV9 and TRBJ2-1; 9 bases line up with TRBD2. Germline V gene data show CDR1 as SGDLS and CDR2 as YYNGEE. With V trimmed by 4 bases and J by 8 bases, 7 bases remained unmatched. This CDR3 spans 14 amino acids. The CDR3 DNA follows: TGTGCCAGCAGCCTTAGCGGGAGTTGGGATGAGCAGTTCTTC. Residues: CASSLSGSWDEQFF.

The J gene is TRBJ2-7, the V gene TRBV27; TRBD2 matches 7 bases. The CDR3 spans 15 residues. The germline gives CDR1 MNHEY, CDR2 SMNVEV (reference sequence). The V segment lost 7 bases and the J segment 0 bases; nucleotides outside the gene matches: 9. The CDR3 DNA reads TGTGCCAGCATCCGAGGGAGGGGTAGCTCCTACGAGCAGTACGTC. Encoded protein: CASIRGRGSSYEQYV.

The chain couples TRBV19 to TRBJ2-3, with 10 bases fitting TRBD1. Germline V gene data show CDR1 as LNHDA and CDR2 as SQIVND (reference sequence). V lost 5 bases, J lost 5 bases, and 7 bases stayed unmatched. This CDR3 comprises 15 residues. The CDR3 bases are TGTGCCAGTAGTGTGGGACAGGGGATTTTAGATACGCAGTATTTT. Protein: CASSVGQGILDTQYF.

The sample holds one count of this clone. V gene TRBV30 combines with J gene TRBJ1-1, with D possibly TRBD1 on 5 matching bases. Trimming cost V 5 bases and J 5 bases, with 12 bases left between them. Germline V lookup: CDR1 GTSNPN, CDR2 SVGIG (reference sequence). The CDR3 is made up of 12 amino acids. The CDR3 region has the DNA TGTGCCTGGGAATCTCGACAGACTGAAGCTTTCTTT. This codes for CAWESRQTEAFF.

The chain uses TRBV9 and TRBJ2-4, with TRBD1 matching 11 bases. The J segment lost 0 bases and the V segment lost 7 bases, leaving 3 bases of the junction unmatched. CDR1 SGDLS and CDR2 YYNGEE come from the germline V gene. The CDR3 covers 15 residues. CDR3 in amino acids: CASGQGAVAKNIQYF. CDR3 DNA: TGTGCCAGCGGACAGGGGGCCGTAGCCAAAAACATTCAGTACTTC.